These 27 T cell receptor beta chains were all obtained from the same sample, sequenced in a study of beta chain features in type 1 diabetes. Notes on the study in general: A moderate, significant TCRB CDR3 shortening appeared in type 1 diabetes across four CD4+ subsets.

These receptors' targets are unknown. The investigators reverse transcribed all of the isolated RNA, so they sequenced expressed TCRB transcripts. Some clones are missing from TCRdb's copy, which holds only in-frame ones; the method was immunoSEQ multiplex PCR. The table shows 250,000 to 300,000 clones, with approximately 14% occurring only once. The specimen sequenced was naive CD4+ T cells from blood. The receptor source for this set is a man younger than 45 with type 1 diabetes.

The genes are TRBV10-3 and TRBJ2-7; 11 nucleotides line up with TRBD2. CDR1 ENHRY and CDR2 SYGVKD come from the germline V gene. This CDR3 spans 14 amino acids. The J segment lost 3 bases and the V segment lost 6 bases, leaving 4 bases of the junction unmatched. The CDR3 DNA is TGTGCCATCAGAACCGGGACTAGCGGCTACGAGCAGTACTTC. Protein product: CAIRTGTSGYEQYF.

This chain uses TRBV19 with TRBJ1-1; no firm D call. Trimming stripped 5 bases from V and 2 bases from J, with 12 bases between. Germline loops: CDR1 LNHDA, CDR2 SQIVND (reference sequence). CDR3 length: 14 residues. This CDR3 reads CASSVSYFNTEAFF. In DNA, the CDR3 is TGTGCCAGTAGTGTGAGCTACTTCAACACTGAAGCTTTCTTT.

The table lists this clone with a few counts. The J gene is TRBJ2-1, the V gene TRBV19; TRBD2 matches 16 bases. The V and J ends lost 6 bases and 8 bases, in that order; junction bases with no gene match: 13. The CDR3 sequence is 18 residues long. Germline V gene data show CDR1 as LNHDA and CDR2 as SQIVND (reference sequence). The CDR3 nucleotides read TGTGCCAGTAGCCCCCCGATATACGGGACTAGCGGGAGGGATGAGCAGTTCTTC. Its protein product is CASSPPIYGTSGRDEQFF.

The chain joins TRBV7-2 to TRBJ2-3; 10 nucleotides align to TRBD2. CDR1 and CDR2 (germline): SGHTA, FQGNSA. Trimming removed 5 bases from V and 1 base from J; junction bases left unmatched: 12. There are 18 residues in the CDR3. Written as DNA, the CDR3 is TGTGCCAGCAGCCCTCTAGCGGGAGCCGGTTTGGGCACAGATACGCAGTATTTT. Amino acid sequence: CASSPLAGAGLGTDTQYF.

This clone was recorded a few times. The genes are TRBV4-1 and TRBJ2-7, with 9 bases lining up with TRBD1. In germline, CDR1 is MGHRA, CDR2 YSYEKL. Losses at the gene ends were 4 bases for V and 2 bases for J; bases not matched to a gene: 3. This CDR3 has 14 residues. CDR3 protein: CASSLGQGTYEQYF. The CDR3 DNA reads as TGCGCCAGCAGCCTCGGACAGGGGACCTACGAGCAGTACTTC.

In this sample, this clone turned up a few times. The V and J genes are TRBV5-1 and TRBJ2-7; possibly TRBD1 for D (6 bases). CDR3 length equals 14 residues. V was pared by 4 bases and J by 0 bases, with 11 bases between. Germline CDR1 and CDR2: SGHRS and YFSETQ. CDR3 amino acids: CASSQPDSSYEQYF. The CDR3 DNA reads TGCGCCAGCAGCCAACCGGACAGCTCCTACGAGCAGTACTTC.

This clone was found a few times. V is TRBV7-9 and J is TRBJ2-7, with D possibly matching TRBD2 (6 bases). CDR1 is SEHNR, CDR2 FQNEAQ, per germline (reference sequence). Trimming shortened V by 2 bases and J by 2 bases, and 10 bases separated the two germline ends. This CDR3 contains 14 residues. The DNA for the CDR3 is TGTGCCAGCAGCTTAAGTCGCGGGGCCTACGAGCAGTACTTC. Its translation: CASSLSRGAYEQYF.

CDR3 residues: CASSFTTGTSGYNEQFF. CDR3 nucleotides: TGTGCCAGCAGCTTCACCACCGGGACTAGCGGCTACAATGAGCAGTTCTTC. The chain is built from TRBV7-9 and TRBJ2-1; TRBD2 agrees at 11 bases. Germline lookup yields CDR1 SEHNR and CDR2 FQNEAQ (reference sequence). Trimming removed 3 bases from V and 3 bases from J; junction bases left unmatched: 7. The CDR3 is made up of 17 amino acids.

The chain recombines TRBV5-4 with TRBJ2-7, with 8 bases aligning to TRBD2. V trimming: 1 base; J trimming: 2 bases; junction bases outside the gene matches: 2. The CDR3 totals 14 residues. Germline CDR1 and CDR2: SGHNT and YYREEE (reference sequence). The CDR3 loop reads CASSLSLAAYEQYF. The CDR3 coding sequence is TGTGCCAGCAGCTTGTCACTAGCGGCCTACGAGCAGTACTTC.

The CDR3 DNA reads as TGCGCCAGCAGCTTGTACATAGCAGGGGAGCTGTTTTTT. It is translated as CASSLYIAGELFF. This sequence joins TRBV5-1 and TRBJ2-2; D uncertain. Trimming shortened V by 1 base and J by 8 bases, and 9 bases separated the two germline ends. CDR3 size: 13 residues. Germline V gene data show CDR1 as SGHRS and CDR2 as YFSETQ.

This clone turned up a few times. The chain couples TRBV28 to TRBJ2-6; D possibly corresponds to TRBD2 (5 bases). V lost 3 bases, J lost 0 bases, and 6 bases lay in between. This CDR3 has 15 residues. The germline CDR1 and CDR2 sequences are MDHEN and SYDVKM. The CDR3 nucleotides are TGTGCCAGCAGTTTTGGAGGCTCTGGGGCCAACGTCCTGACTTTC. It specifies CASSFGGSGANVLTF.

The chain couples TRBV18 to TRBJ2-3, with 10 bases that match TRBD2. With 8 bases clipped from V and 9 bases from J, the junction kept 8 bases outside the gene matches. The CDR3 has 13 residues. Germline loops: CDR1 KGHSH, CDR2 LQKENI. The CDR3 reads CASGGLAGDTQYF. The CDR3 coding sequence is TGTGCCAGCGGAGGGCTAGCGGGAGACACGCAGTATTTT. Together with reference TRBV18 and TRBJ2-3, the CDR3 gives the full variable domain: NAGVMQNPRHLVRRRGQEARLRCSPMKGHSHVYWYRQLPEEGLKFMVYLQKENIIDESGMPKERFSAEFPKEGPSILRIQQVVRGDSAAYFCASGGLAGDTQYFGPGTRLTVL.

The V call is TRBV7-3, the J call TRBJ2-1; D is uncertain. The CDR3 runs 12 residues. Per the germline V gene, CDR1 is SGHTA and CDR2 is FQGTGA. V was shortened by 5 bases and J by 9 bases, with 11 bases between the two germline ends. The CDR3 sequence is CASSPPSGEQFF. CDR3 coding DNA: TGTGCCAGCAGCCCCCCTAGTGGTGAGCAGTTCTTC.

This clone was seen more than once but under ten times. V is TRBV5-1 and J is TRBJ1-1; D is undetermined. This CDR3 comprises 13 residues. Per germline, CDR1 SGHRS and CDR2 YFSETQ. V was trimmed by 3 bases and J by 0 bases, leaving 6 bases between them. Here the CDR3 reads CASSSGMNTEAFF. The DNA for the CDR3 is TGCGCCAGCAGCTCCGGGATGAACACTGAAGCTTTCTTT.

This chain joins TRBV9 and TRBJ2-5; weak D call: TRBD2 (5 bases). Deletions cut 3 bases from V and 3 bases from J, with 12 bases between. The CDR3 has 14 residues. Germline V gene data show CDR1 as SGDLS and CDR2 as YYNGEE. The CDR3 DNA follows: TGTGCCAGCAGCGCCGGAGGAACGAAAGAGACCCAGTACTTC. Translating it yields CASSAGGTKETQYF.

This clone showed up just a few times. The genes are TRBV18 and TRBJ2-3; 7 bases are shared with TRBD2. The CDR3 sequence is 16 residues long. Germline loops: CDR1 KGHSH, CDR2 LQKENI. Trimming at V came to 2 bases and at J to 7 bases, leaving 12 bases not matched to a gene. CDR3 protein: CASSPGEGGWQNTQYF. The DNA for the CDR3 is TGTGCCAGCTCACCAGGGGAGGGAGGCTGGCAGAATACGCAGTATTTT.

The chain recombines TRBV2 with TRBJ2-7; 11 bases align to TRBD2. The CDR3 is 14 residues long. CDR1 is SNHLY and CDR2 is FYNNEI in the germline V gene. Germline trimming cut 7 bases from V and 4 bases from J; bases unmatched to any gene: 6. CDR3 bases: TGTGCCAGCATTACTAGCGGGAGCAGATACGAGCAGTACTTC. It codes for CASITSGSRYEQYF.

The chain links TRBV28 to TRBJ2-7, with a tentative D call TRBD1 (6 bases). This CDR3 has 16 amino acids. Germline V CDR1 and CDR2: MDHEN, SYDVKM. The V end was cut by 2 bases, the J end by 0 bases, with 14 bases between. Written as DNA, the CDR3 is TGTGCCAGCAGTTTAGTTCTAGGACAGAGCTCCTACGAGCAGTACTTC. This sequence encodes CASSLVLGQSSYEQYF.

This rearrangement joins TRBV27 to TRBJ2-5; TRBD2 agrees at 10 bases. V shed 5 bases, J shed 5 bases, and the junction held 5 bases outside the gene matches. The CDR3 extends over 14 amino acids. Germline V CDR1 and CDR2: MNHEY, SMNVEV (reference sequence). The CDR3 DNA is TGTGCCAGCAGTCAGCTAGCGGGAGTTGAGACCCAGTACTTC. Translating it yields CASSQLAGVETQYF.

J is TRBJ1-2 and V is TRBV7-3; maybe TRBD1 (6 bases). CDR3 size: 16 residues. Germline V gene data show CDR1 as SGHTA and CDR2 as FQGTGA. Trimming stripped 3 bases from V and 3 bases from J, with 17 bases between. The CDR3 reads CASSFVGGGGDYGYTF. The CDR3 region has the DNA TGTGCCAGCAGCTTCGTCGGAGGGGGGGGAGACTATGGCTACACCTTC.

The chain couples TRBV7-8 to TRBJ1-2; D might be TRBD1 (6 bases). This CDR3 contains 15 residues. Germline V CDR1 and CDR2: SGHVS, FQNEAQ. V was shortened by 6 bases and J by 7 bases, with 21 bases between the two germline ends. The DNA of the CDR3 is TGTGCCAGCAGACAAACCCGGGACACTCGTAGTGGCTACACCTTC. Translation gives CASRQTRDTRSGYTF.

The rearrangement links TRBV7-2 to TRBJ2-5; the D gene is possibly TRBD2 (6 bases). V was trimmed by 6 bases and J by 2 bases, leaving 16 bases between them. The CDR3 length is 15 residues. Germline loops: CDR1 SGHTA, CDR2 FQGNSA. This chain's CDR3 is CASSITGTLQETQYF. CDR3 nucleotide sequence: TGTGCCAGCAGTATCACCGGGACTTTACAAGAGACCCAGTACTTC. The complete variable domain, with remaining parts taken from reference TRBV7-2 and TRBJ2-5, reads GAGVSQSPSNKVTEKGKDVELRCDPISGHTALYWYRQSLGQGLEFLIYFQGNSAPDKSGLPSDRFSAERTGGSVSTLTIQRTQQEDSAVYLCASSITGTLQETQYFGPGTRLLVL.

The chain has TRBV6-5 and TRBJ1-2; a weak D match, TRBD1 (6 bases). V lost 0 bases to trimming and J lost 4 bases, with 9 bases between them. The CDR3 has 14 amino acids. From germline, CDR1 is MNHEY and CDR2 SVGAGI. As DNA, the CDR3 is TGTGCCAGCAGTTACTCGGCAGGGGTCTATGGCTACACCTTC. Amino acids: CASSYSAGVYGYTF.

This clone was counted only a few times. The V call is TRBV7-9, the J call TRBJ2-7, with a weak D call TRBD2 (6 bases). CDR1 is SEHNR, CDR2 FQNEAQ, per germline (reference sequence). V lost 1 base to trimming and J lost 3 bases, with 13 bases between them. This CDR3 is 15 amino acids long. The CDR3 bases are TGTGCCAGCAGCTTAGGGCCATCGGACTACTACGAGCAGTACTTC. It yields the protein CASSLGPSDYYEQYF.

This clone turned up a few times. V is TRBV2 and J is TRBJ2-7; D remains ambiguous. From germline, CDR1 is SNHLY and CDR2 FYNNEI. CDR3 length equals 11 residues. V was clipped by 6 bases and J by 1 base, with 4 bases between them. The CDR3 region has the DNA TGTGCCAGCAGAGAGTCCTACGAGCAGTACTTC. Its protein product is CASRESYEQYF.

V and J are TRBV27 and TRBJ2-1; D unresolved. V was pared by 5 bases and J by 5 bases, with 4 bases between. The length of the CDR3 is 11 residues. CDR1 MNHEY and CDR2 SMNVEV come from the germline V gene (reference sequence). The CDR3 DNA reads TGTGCCAGCAGTCTCCACAATGAGCAGTTCTTC. This codes for CASSLHNEQFF.

The chain employs TRBV18 and TRBJ2-3; 11 nucleotides line up with TRBD2. CDR1 and CDR2 (germline): KGHSH, LQKENI. This CDR3 has 15 residues. J lost 4 bases, V lost 3 bases, and 3 bases had no gene match. Written as DNA, the CDR3 is TGTGCCAGCTCACCCATAGCGGGAGGGCCAGATACGCAGTATTTT. Residues: CASSPIAGGPDTQYF. Full variable domain (remainder filled in from reference TRBV18 and TRBJ2-3): NAGVMQNPRHLVRRRGQEARLRCSPMKGHSHVYWYRQLPEEGLKFMVYLQKENIIDESGMPKERFSAEFPKEGPSILRIQQVVRGDSAAYFCASSPIAGGPDTQYFGPGTRLTVL.